This T cell receptor (beta chain) stems from a study of blood T cell repertoires in COVID-19. TCRdb keeps only in-frame clones here, not all; method: immunoSEQ multiplex PCR. Of approximately 250,000 clones listed, 86% are singletons. This CDR3 contains 15 residues. Germline CDR1 and CDR2: KGHSH and LQKENI. The germline V and J ends were trimmed by 0 bases and 0 bases, with 8 bases remaining between them. V usage is TRBV18 and J usage is TRBJ1-2; D uncertain. The clonotype comes from a woman aged 55-69 years who had recovered from COVID-19. Sequencing was performed on peripheral blood. The DNA of the CDR3 is TGTGCCAGCTCACCACCGGCGGTTGCTAACTATGGCTACACCTTC. It translates to CASSPPAVANYGYTF.